The T cell receptor (beta chain) under discussion was sequenced for a study of long-term antiretroviral therapy in people with HIV. Researchers report immunoSEQ v3.0 was run at survey level. The sequencing target was about 35,000-55,000 T-cell genomes per sample. Some clones are missing from TCRdb's copy, which holds only in-frame ones; the method was immunoSEQ multiplex PCR. In the table there are tens of thousands of clones, over 90% of which are singletons. Findings of the study overall: HIV repertoires showed narrower CDR3 length ranges than controls.

The CDR3 extends over 16 amino acids. CDR1 and CDR2 from the germline V gene are SGHKS and YYEKEE (reference sequence). The ends lost 5 bases at V and 5 bases at J; junction bases unmatched: 7. In this sample, this clone turned up once. Its target is unknown. The receptor's source is a woman aged 50 to 60 with HIV. The sequencing used unsorted PBMCs, collected 3.7 years after starting antiretroviral therapy. The chain couples TRBV5-5 to TRBJ1-6, with 10 bases fitting TRBD1. CDR3 coding DNA: TGTGCCAGCAGAACCGGGACAGGGGTGAATAATTCACCCCTCCACTTT. Translation: CASRTGTGVNNSPLHF.